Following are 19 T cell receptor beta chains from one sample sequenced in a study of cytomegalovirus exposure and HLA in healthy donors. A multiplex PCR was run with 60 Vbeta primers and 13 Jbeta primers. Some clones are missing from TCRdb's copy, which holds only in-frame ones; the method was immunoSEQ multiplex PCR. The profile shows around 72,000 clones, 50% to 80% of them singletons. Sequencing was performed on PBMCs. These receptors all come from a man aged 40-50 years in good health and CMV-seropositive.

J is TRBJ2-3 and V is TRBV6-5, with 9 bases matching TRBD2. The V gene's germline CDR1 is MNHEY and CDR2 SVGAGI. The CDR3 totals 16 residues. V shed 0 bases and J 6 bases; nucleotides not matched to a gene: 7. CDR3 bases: TGTGCCAGCAGTTACTCGACAGCGGGGGGCCGGGATACGCAGTATTTT. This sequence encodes CASSYSTAGGRDTQYF.

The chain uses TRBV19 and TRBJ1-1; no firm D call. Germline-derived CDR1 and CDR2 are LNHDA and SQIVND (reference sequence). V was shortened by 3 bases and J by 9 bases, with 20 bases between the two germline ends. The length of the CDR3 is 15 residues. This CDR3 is CASSIQTPPGSQAFF. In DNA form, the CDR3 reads TGTGCCAGTAGTATTCAAACCCCCCCGGGGTCTCAAGCTTTCTTT.

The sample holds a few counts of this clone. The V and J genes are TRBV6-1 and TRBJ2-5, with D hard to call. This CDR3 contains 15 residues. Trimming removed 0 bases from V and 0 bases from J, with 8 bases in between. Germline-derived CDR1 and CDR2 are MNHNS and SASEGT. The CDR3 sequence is CASSEARQNQETQYF. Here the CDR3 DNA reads TGTGCCAGCAGTGAAGCGCGGCAGAACCAAGAGACCCAGTACTTC.

CDR3 DNA: TGTGCCAGCAGCGTGAACAGGGGAACTGAAGCTTTCTTT. It specifies CASSVNRGTEAFF. The V gene is TRBV7-2, the J gene TRBJ1-1; 7 positions agree with TRBD1. The CDR3 sequence is 13 residues long. The V segment lost 5 bases and the J segment 5 bases; nucleotides outside the gene matches: 5. Germline V gives CDR1 SGHTA, CDR2 FQGNSA.

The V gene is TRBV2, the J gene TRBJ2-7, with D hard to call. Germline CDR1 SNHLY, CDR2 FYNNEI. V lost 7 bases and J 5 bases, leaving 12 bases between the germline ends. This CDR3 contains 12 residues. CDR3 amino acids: CASKQAQNEQYF. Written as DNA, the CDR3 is TGTGCCAGCAAGCAGGCTCAAAACGAGCAGTACTTC.

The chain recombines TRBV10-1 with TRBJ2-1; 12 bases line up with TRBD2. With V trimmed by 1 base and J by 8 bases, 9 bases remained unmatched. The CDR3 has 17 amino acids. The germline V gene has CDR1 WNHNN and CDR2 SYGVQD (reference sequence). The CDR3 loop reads CASSEFYTSGGIDEQFF. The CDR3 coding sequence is TGCGCCAGCAGTGAGTTCTACACTAGCGGGGGGATAGATGAGCAGTTCTTC.

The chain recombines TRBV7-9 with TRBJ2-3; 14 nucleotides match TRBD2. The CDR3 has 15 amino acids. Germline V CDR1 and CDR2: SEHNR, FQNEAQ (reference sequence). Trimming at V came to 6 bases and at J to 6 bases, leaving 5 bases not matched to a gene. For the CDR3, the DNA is TGTGCCAGCAGTTCGACTAGCGGGGGGGCCGATACGCAGTATTTT. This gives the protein CASSSTSGGADTQYF.

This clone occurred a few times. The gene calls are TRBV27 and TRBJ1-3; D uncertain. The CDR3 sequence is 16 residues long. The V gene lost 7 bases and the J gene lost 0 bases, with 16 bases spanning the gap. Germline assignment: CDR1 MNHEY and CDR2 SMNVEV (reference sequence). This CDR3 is CASTVKSLSSGNTIYF. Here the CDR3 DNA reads TGTGCCAGCACCGTGAAGTCCCTGAGCTCTGGAAACACCATATATTTT.

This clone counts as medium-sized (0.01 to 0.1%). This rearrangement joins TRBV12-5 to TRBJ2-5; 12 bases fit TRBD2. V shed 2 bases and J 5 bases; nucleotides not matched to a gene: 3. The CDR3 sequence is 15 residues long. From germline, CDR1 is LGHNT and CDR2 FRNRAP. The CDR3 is CASGLLAGGPETQYF. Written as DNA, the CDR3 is TGTGCTAGTGGTTTGCTAGCGGGGGGGCCGGAGACCCAGTACTTC.

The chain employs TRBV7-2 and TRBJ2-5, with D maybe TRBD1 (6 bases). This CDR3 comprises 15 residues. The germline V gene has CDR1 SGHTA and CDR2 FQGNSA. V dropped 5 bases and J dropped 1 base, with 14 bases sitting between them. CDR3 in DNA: TGTGCCAGCAGCGTAACCGGGACACCCCAAGAGACCCAGTACTTC. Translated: CASSVTGTPQETQYF.

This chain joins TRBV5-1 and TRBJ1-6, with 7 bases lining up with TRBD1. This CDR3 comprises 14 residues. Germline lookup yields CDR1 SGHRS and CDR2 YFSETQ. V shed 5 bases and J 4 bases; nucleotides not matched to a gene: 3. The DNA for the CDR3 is TGCGCCAGCAGTACAGGGGCTTATAATTCACCCCTCCACTTT. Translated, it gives CASSTGAYNSPLHF. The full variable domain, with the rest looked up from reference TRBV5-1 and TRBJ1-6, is KAGVTQTPRYLIKTRGQQVTLSCSPISGHRSVSWYQQTPGQGLQFLFEYFSETQRNKGNFPGRFSGRQFSNSRSEMNVSTLELGDSALYLCASSTGAYNSPLHFGNGTRLTVT.

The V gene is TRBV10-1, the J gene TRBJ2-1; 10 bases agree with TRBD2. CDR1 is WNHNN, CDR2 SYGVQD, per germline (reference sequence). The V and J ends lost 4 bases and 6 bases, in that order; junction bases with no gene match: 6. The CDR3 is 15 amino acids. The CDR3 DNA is TGCGCCAGCAGTGGGAGCGGGGGGGCGCGCAATGAGCAGTTCTTC. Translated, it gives CASSGSGGARNEQFF.

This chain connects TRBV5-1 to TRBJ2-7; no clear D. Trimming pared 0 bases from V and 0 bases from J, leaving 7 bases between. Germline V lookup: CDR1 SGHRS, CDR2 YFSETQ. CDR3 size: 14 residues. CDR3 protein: CASSLASSSYEQYF. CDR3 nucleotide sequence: TGCGCCAGCAGCTTGGCCTCCAGCTCCTACGAGCAGTACTTC.

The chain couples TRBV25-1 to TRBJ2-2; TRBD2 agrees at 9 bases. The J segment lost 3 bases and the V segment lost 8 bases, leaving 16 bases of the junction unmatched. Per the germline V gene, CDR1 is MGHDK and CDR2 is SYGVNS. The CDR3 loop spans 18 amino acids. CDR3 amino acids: CASSIGGRGGVDTGELFF. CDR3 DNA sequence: TGTGCCAGCTCAATCGGGGGGCGGGGGGGCGTGGACACCGGGGAGCTGTTTTTT.

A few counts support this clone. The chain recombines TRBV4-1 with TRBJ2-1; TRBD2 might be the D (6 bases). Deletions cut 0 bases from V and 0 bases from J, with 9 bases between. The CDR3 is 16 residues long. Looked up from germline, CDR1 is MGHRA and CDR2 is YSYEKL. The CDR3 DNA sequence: TGCGCCAGCAGCCAAGATCAGGGACTCTCCTACAATGAGCAGTTCTTC. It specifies CASSQDQGLSYNEQFF.

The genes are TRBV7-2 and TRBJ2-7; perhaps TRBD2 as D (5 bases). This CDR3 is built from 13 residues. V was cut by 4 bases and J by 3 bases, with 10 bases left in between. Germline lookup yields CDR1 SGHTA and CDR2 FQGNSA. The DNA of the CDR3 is TGTGCCAGCAGCTCGAACGGGAACTACGAGCAGTACTTC. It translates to CASSSNGNYEQYF.

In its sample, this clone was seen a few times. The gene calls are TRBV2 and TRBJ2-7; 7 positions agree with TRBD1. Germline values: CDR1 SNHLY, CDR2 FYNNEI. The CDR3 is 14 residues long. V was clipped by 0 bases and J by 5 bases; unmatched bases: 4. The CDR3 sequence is CASSEAGDSDEQYF. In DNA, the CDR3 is TGTGCCAGCAGTGAAGCGGGGGACAGCGACGAGCAGTACTTC. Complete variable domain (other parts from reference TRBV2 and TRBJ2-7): EPEVTQTPSHQVTQMGQEVILRCVPISNHLYFYWYRQILGQKVEFLVSFYNNEISEKSEIFDDQFSVERPDGSNFTLKIRSTKLEDSAMYFCASSEAGDSDEQYFGPGTRLTVT.

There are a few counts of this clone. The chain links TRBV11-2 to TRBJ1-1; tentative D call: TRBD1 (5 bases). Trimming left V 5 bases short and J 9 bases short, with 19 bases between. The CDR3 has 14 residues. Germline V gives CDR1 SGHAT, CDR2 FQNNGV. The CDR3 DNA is TGTGCCAGCAGCCGAAACTTAGACAGCTTTAAAGCTTTCTTT. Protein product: CASSRNLDSFKAFF.

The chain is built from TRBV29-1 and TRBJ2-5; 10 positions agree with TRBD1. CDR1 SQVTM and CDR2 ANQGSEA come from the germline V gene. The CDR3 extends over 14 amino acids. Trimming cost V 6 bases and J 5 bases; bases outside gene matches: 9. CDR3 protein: CSVTRQGARETQYF. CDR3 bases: TGCAGCGTAACCCGACAGGGGGCGAGGGAGACCCAGTACTTC.